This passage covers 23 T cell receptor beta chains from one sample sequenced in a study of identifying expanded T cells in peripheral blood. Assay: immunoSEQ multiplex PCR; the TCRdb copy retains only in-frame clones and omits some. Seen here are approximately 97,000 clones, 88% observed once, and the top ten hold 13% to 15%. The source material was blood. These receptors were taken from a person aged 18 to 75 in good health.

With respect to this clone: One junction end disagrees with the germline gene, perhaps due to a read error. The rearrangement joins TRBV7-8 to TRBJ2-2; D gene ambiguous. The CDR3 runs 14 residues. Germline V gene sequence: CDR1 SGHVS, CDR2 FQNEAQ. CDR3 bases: TGTGCCAGCAGCTTGGGTATGAACTCCGGGGAGCTGTTTTTT. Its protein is CASSLGMNSGELFF.

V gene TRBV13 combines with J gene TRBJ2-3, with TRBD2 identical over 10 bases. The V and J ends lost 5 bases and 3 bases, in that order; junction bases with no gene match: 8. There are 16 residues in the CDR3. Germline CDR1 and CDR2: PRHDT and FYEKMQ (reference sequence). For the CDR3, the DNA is TGTGCCAGCAGCACCGAGCGGGGGGGCAAGACAGATACGCAGTATTTT. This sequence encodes CASSTERGGKTDTQYF.

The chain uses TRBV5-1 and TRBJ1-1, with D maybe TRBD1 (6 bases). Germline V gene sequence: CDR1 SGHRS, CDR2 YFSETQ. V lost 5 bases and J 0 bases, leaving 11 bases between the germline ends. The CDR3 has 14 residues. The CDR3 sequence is CASREGQMNTEAFF. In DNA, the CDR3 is TGCGCCAGCAGGGAAGGACAGATGAACACTGAAGCTTTCTTT.

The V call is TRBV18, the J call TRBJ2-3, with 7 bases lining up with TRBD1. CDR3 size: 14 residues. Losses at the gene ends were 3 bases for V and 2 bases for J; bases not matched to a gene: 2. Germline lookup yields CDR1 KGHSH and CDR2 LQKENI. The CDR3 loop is CASSPGQFTDTQYF. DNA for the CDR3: TGTGCCAGCTCACCGGGACAGTTCACAGATACGCAGTATTTT.

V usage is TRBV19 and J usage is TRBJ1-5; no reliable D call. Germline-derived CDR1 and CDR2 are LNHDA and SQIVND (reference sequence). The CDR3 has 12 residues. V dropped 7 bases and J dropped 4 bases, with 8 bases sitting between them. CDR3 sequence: CASKDGNQPQHF. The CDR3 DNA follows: TGTGCCAGTAAAGACGGAAATCAGCCCCAGCATTTT.

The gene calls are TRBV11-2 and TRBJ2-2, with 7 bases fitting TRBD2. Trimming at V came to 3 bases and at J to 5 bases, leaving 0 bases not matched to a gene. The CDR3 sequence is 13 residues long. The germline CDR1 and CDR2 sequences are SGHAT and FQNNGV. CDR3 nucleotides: TGTGCCAGCAGCTTTAGCGGGACCGGGGAGCTGTTTTTT. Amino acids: CASSFSGTGELFF.

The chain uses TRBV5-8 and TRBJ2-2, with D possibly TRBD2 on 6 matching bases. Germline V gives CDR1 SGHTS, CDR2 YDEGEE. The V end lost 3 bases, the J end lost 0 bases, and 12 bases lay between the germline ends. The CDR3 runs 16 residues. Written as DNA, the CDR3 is TGTGCCAGCAGCTGGGGGGACGCCGCGAACACCGGGGAGCTGTTTTTT. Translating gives CASSWGDAANTGELFF.

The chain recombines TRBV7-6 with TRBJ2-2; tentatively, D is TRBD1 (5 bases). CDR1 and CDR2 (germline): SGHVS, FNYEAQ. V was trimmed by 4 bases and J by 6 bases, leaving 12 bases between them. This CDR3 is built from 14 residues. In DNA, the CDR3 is TGTGCCAGCAGCTCCTCAGGGATTTCCGGGGAGCTGTTTTTT. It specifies CASSSSGISGELFF.

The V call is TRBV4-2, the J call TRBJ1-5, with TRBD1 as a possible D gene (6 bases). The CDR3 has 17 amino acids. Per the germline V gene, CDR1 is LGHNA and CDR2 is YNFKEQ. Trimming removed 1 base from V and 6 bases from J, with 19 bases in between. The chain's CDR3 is CASSQAGGGAQAQPQHF. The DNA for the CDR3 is TGTGCCAGCAGCCAAGCGGGTGGGGGGGCTCAAGCTCAGCCCCAGCATTTT.

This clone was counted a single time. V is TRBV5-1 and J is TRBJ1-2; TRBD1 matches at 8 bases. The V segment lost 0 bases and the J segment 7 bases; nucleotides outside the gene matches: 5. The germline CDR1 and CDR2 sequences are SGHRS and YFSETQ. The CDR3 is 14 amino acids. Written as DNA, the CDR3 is TGCGCCAGCAGCTTGGGAGCAGGGGGCGGTGGCTACACCTTC. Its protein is CASSLGAGGGGYTF.

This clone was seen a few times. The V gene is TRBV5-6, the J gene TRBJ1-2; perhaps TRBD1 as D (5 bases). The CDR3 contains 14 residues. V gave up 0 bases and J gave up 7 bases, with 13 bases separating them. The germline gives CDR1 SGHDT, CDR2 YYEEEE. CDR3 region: CASSLEEGRRGYTF. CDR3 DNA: TGTGCCAGCAGCTTGGAGGAGGGGAGACGTGGCTACACCTTC.

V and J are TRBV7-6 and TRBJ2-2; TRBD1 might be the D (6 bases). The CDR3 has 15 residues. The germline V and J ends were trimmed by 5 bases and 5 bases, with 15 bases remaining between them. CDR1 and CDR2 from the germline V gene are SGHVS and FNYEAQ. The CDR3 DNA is TGTGCCAGCAGCCCAACAGGGATGTTGACCGGGGAGCTGTTTTTT. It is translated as CASSPTGMLTGELFF.

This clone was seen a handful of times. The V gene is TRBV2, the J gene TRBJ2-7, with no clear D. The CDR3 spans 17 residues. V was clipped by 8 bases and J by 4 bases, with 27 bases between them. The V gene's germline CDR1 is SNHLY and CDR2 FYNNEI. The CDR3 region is CASYDGIEGLRLYEQYF. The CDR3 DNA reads TGTGCCAGCTATGACGGAATCGAAGGGTTAAGATTGTACGAGCAGTACTTC.

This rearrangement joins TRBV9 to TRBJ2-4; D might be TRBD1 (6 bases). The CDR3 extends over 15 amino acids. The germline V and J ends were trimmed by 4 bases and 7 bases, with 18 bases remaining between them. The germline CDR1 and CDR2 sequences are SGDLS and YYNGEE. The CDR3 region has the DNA TGTGCCAGCAGCACCCGGGACACCTTAGTGAACATTCAGTACTTC. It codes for CASSTRDTLVNIQYF.

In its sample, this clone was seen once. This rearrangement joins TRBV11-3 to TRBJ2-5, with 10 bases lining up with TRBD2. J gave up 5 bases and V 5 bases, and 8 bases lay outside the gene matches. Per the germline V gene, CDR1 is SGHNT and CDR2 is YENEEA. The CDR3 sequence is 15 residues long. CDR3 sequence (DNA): TGTGCCAGCAGCCTATCCGGGACTAGCGTCGAGACCCAGTACTTC. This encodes CASSLSGTSVETQYF. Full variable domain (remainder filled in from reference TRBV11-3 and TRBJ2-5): EAGVVQSPRYKIIEKKQPVAFWCNPISGHNTLYWYLQNLGQGPELLIRYENEEAVDDSQLPKDRFSAERLKGVDSTLKIQPAELGDSAVYLCASSLSGTSVETQYFGPGTRLLVL.

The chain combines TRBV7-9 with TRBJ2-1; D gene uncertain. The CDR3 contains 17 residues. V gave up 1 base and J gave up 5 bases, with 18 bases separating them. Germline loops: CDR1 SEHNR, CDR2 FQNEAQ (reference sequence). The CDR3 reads CASSLVLYVDPDNEQFF. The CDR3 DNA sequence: TGTGCCAGCAGCTTAGTCTTGTACGTCGATCCGGACAATGAGCAGTTCTTC.

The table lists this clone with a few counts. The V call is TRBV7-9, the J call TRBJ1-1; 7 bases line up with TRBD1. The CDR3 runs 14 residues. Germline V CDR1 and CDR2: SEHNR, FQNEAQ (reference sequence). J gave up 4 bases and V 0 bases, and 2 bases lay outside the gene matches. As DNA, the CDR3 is TGTGCCAGCAGCTTAGCGGCAGGGGGCACTGAAGCTTTCTTT. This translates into CASSLAAGGTEAFF.

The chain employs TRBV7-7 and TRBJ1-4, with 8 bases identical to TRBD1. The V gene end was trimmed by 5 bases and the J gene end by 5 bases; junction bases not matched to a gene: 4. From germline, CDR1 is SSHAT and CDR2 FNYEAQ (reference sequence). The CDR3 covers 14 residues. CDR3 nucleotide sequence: TGTGCCAGCAGCGCCGGACAGGGAAATGAAAAACTGTTTTTT. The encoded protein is CASSAGQGNEKLFF.

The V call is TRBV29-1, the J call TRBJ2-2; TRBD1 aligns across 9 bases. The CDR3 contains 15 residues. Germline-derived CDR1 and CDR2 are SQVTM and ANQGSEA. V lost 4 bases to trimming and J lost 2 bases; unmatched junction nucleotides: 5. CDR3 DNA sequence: TGCAGCGTTGTGGGACAGGGAACCAACACCGGGGAGCTGTTTTTT. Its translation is CSVVGQGTNTGELFF.

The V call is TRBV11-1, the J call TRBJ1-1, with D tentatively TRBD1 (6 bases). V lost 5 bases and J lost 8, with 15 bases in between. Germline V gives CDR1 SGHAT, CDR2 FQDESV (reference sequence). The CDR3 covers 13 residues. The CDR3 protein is CASSADWGQEAFF. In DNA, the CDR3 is TGTGCCAGCAGCGCGGACTGGGGGCAGGAAGCTTTCTTT.

The CDR3 nucleotides are TGTGCCATCAGTGCCAGTACCTTTGGGGAGCAGTACTTC. Amino acid sequence: CAISASTFGEQYF. The chain carries TRBV10-3 and TRBJ2-7; D uncertain. Per the germline V gene, CDR1 is ENHRY and CDR2 is SYGVKD. The CDR3 has 13 amino acids. The V end lost 4 bases, the J end lost 7 bases, and 14 bases lay between the germline ends.

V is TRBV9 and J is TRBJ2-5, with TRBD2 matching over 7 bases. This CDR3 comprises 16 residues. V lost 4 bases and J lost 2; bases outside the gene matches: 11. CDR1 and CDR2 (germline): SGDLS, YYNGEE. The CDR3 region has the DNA TGTGCCAGCAGCCCCCCTGTTTCAGCGGGACAAGAGACCCAGTACTTC. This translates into CASSPPVSAGQETQYF.

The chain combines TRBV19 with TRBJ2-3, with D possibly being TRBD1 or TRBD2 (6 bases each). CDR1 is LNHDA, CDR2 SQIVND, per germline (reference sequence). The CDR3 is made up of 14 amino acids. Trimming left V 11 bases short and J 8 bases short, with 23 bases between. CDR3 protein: CAVITIRGPGTQYF. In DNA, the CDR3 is TGTGCCGTGATAACCATCCGGGGGCCGGGTACGCAGTATTTT.